These T cell receptor beta chains were read from a single sample in a study of CD8 T cells in Susac syndrome. TCRdb re-derived calls from the immunoSEQ multiplex PCR reads in MiXCR, one entry per CDR3 protein. The data contain 75,000 to 80,000 distinct CDR3 sequences, approximately 93% of them singletons. Sequencing used CD8+ T cells from PBMCs. The receptor source for this set is a human donor with Susac syndrome. The CDR3 runs from the conserved cysteine through the conserved F or W. Each record gives: clone size, D gene, V gene, J gene, CDR3 DNA, CDR3 protein. The D gene is left open where the match is weak. The size of a clone is reported for some rows only, either as once, few or many, or as a class for expanded clones.

>.|.|TRBV20-1|TRBJ1-4
TGCAGTGCTCCCTCCTCAGTAGCCTACAGGAATGAAAAACTGTTTTTT
CSAPSSVAYRNEKLFF
>.|.|TRBV7-9|TRBJ2-1
TGTGCCAGCAGCTTAGAGACCAACAATGAGCAGTTCTTC
CASSLETNNEQFF
>.|TRBD1|TRBV12-3/TRBV12-4|TRBJ1-2
TGTGCCAGCGACAACAGGGGGAACGGCTACACCTTC
CASDNRGNGYTF
>.|TRBD2|TRBV27|TRBJ2-7
TGTGCCAGCAGTAACAGCGGGGGGCTCGAGCAGTACTTC
CASSNSGGLEQYF
>.|.|TRBV4-3|TRBJ2-5
TGCGCCAGCAGCCAAGCTCATCGTCAAGAGACCCAGTACTTC
CASSQAHRQETQYF
>.|TRBD1|TRBV29-1|TRBJ1-2
TGCAGCGCCTCCGGGACAGGGGAATTAGGCGGCTACACCTTC
CSASGTGELGGYTF
>.|TRBD1|TRBV9|TRBJ2-2
TGTGCCAGCAGCTACGGACAGGGTGGCACCGGGGAGCTGTTTTTT
CASSYGQGGTGELFF
>.|.|TRBV5-1|TRBJ2-1
TGCGCCAGCAGCTTGTTTAGCAACTCCTACAATGAGCAGTTCTTC
CASSLFSNSYNEQFF
>.|.|TRBV19|TRBJ1-5
TGTGCCAGTGCCCAGCGGGGGAGGAAAGATCAGCCCCAGCATTTT
CASAQRGRKDQPQHF
>.|TRBD1|TRBV14|TRBJ1-2
TGTGCCAGCAGCCAAAGGTCAGGGGGCCGAGGCTATGGCTACACCTTC
CASSQRSGGRGYGYTF
>few|.|TRBV5-1|TRBJ2-5
TGTGCCAGCAGCTACGGGGGACGGCAAGAGACCCAGTACTTC
CASSYGGRQETQYF
>.|TRBD2|TRBV19|TRBJ2-7
TGTGCCAGTAGTTACGGCGGCGGGGGGCCCTACGAGCAGTACTTC
CASSYGGGGPYEQYF
>.|TRBD1|TRBV4-1|TRBJ2-1
TGCGCCAGCGGGGACAGGGTCAATGAGCAGTTCTTC
CASGDRVNEQFF
>.|.|TRBV27|TRBJ2-7
TGTGCCAGCAGTTCACAGGGAAGCTACGAGCAGTACTTC
CASSSQGSYEQYF
>.|.|TRBV24-1|TRBJ2-1
TGTGCCACCAGTGATTTAAAGGGAAGTGAGCAGTTCTTC
CATSDLKGSEQFF
>few|.|TRBV13|TRBJ2-1
TGTGCCAGCAGCTTAGGGAACAATGAGCAGTTCTTC
CASSLGNNEQFF
>.|.|TRBV30|TRBJ2-7
TGTGCCTGGAGTTCCTCCACTCCGTACGAGCAGTACTTC
CAWSSSTPYEQYF
>.|TRBD1|TRBV20-1|TRBJ1-1
TGCAGTGCTAGATCCTGGGACAGGCCTACAGAAGCTTTCTTT
CSARSWDRPTEAFF
>.|.|TRBV5-1|TRBJ2-6
TGCGCCAGCAGCTCCTCTGGAGGGGCCAACGTCCTGACTTTC
CASSSSGGANVLTF
>.|.|TRBV4-2|TRBJ2-3
TGTGCCAGCAGCCAAGGTCTTAGGACAGATACGCAGTATTTT
CASSQGLRTDTQYF
>.|TRBD1|TRBV7-9|TRBJ1-2
TGTGCCAGCAGTACGGACAGGGTTAATGGCTACACCTTC
CASSTDRVNGYTF
>.|.|TRBV7-9|TRBJ1-2
TGTGCCAGCAGCGGAAACTATGGCTACACCTTC
CASSGNYGYTF
>.|.|TRBV28|TRBJ1-1
TGTGCCAGCAGTCCCCGCCTAGGAACTGAAGCTTTCTTT
CASSPRLGTEAFF
>.|.|TRBV9|TRBJ2-2
TGTGCCAGCAGCGGACATGGGACCGCCCCGTCAACCGGGGAGCTGTTTTTT
CASSGHGTAPSTGELFF
>.|.|TRBV25-1|TRBJ2-7
TGTGCCAGCAGGATGGGGGGCGAAGAGCAGTACTTC
CASRMGGEEQYF
>.|TRBD1|TRBV27|TRBJ1-2
TGTGCCAGCAGTTTAAAGGGGGCGATTTATGGCTACACCTTC
CASSLKGAIYGYTF
>once|.|TRBV7-9|TRBJ2-1
TGTGCCAGCAGCCCTCTCCCGGATGAGCAGTTCTTC
CASSPLPDEQFF
>.|.|TRBV28|TRBJ1-2
TGTGCCAGCAGTTGGGGGGACTATGGCTACACCTTC
CASSWGDYGYTF
>.|.|TRBV19|TRBJ1-2
TGTGCCAGTAGTCGAACTCCTCTATGGGTCTATGGCTACACCTTC
CASSRTPLWVYGYTF
>.|TRBD1|TRBV25-1|TRBJ1-2
TGTGCCAGCGCGACAGGGGGTAATGGCTACACCTTC
CASATGGNGYTF
>once|TRBD1|TRBV3-1|TRBJ2-6
TGTGCCAGCCTACAGGGGAACGTCCTGACTTTC
CASLQGNVLTF
>.|.|TRBV7-9|TRBJ2-7
TGTGCCAGCAGCTTATCAACAGGCTACGAGCAGTACTTC
CASSLSTGYEQYF
>once|.|TRBV6-2/TRBV6-3|TRBJ2-7
TGTGCCAGCAGTCCCGGGTTATACTACGAGCAGTACTTC
CASSPGLYYEQYF
>.|.|TRBV7-9|TRBJ2-5
TGTGCCAGCAGGGCAGGCCAAGAGACCCAGTACTTC
CASRAGQETQYF
>once|TRBD1|TRBV7-9|TRBJ2-3
TGTGCCAGCAGCTTACGGGGCAGGGGGCATGGAGATACGCAGTATTTT
CASSLRGRGHGDTQYF
>once|.|TRBV9|TRBJ1-2
TGTGCCAGCAGCGGATACAGAGAGTATGGCTACACCTTC
CASSGYREYGYTF
>.|TRBD1|TRBV9|TRBJ2-1
TGTGGGGACAGGGAGCCCAATGAGCAGTTCTTC
CGDREPNEQFF
>.|.|TRBV20-1|TRBJ1-1
TGCAGTGCTAGTGGCTGGGTCACTGAAGCTTTCTTT
CSASGWVTEAFF
>.|TRBD1|TRBV5-1|TRBJ2-7
TGCGCCAGCAGCTTGGGGGACAGGGGGTCCGCCTACGAGCAGTACTTC
CASSLGDRGSAYEQYF
>.|.|TRBV20-1|TRBJ1-2
TGCAGTGCTAGGGGGGGCAATAACTATGGCTACACCTTC
CSARGGNNYGYTF
>.|.|TRBV29-1|TRBJ2-1
TGCAGCGTTGAAGGGTGGGACGGGGCATACAATGAGCAGTTCTTC
CSVEGWDGAYNEQFF
>.|.|TRBV7-9|TRBJ2-1
TGTGCCAGCAGCCAAGCGATCCGACCCAATGAGCAGTTCTTC
CASSQAIRPNEQFF
>once|TRBD1|TRBV20-1|TRBJ2-4
TGCAGTGCTAGAACAGGGGTCGCCAAAAACATTCAGTACTTC
CSARTGVAKNIQYF
>.|.|TRBV10-3|TRBJ2-6
TGTGCCAGTCTCGGTATCTCCAACGTCCTGACTTTC
CASLGISNVLTF
>.|.|TRBV12-3/TRBV12-4|TRBJ2-7
TGTGCCAGCAGTCCCGGGATTCGCTCCTACGAGCAGTACTTC
CASSPGIRSYEQYF
>.|.|TRBV2|TRBJ2-2
TGTGCCAGCAGAAAAAGGGCACAGTCGAACACCGGGGAGCTGTTTTTT
CASRKRAQSNTGELFF
>once|TRBD1|TRBV25-1|TRBJ2-5
TGTGCCAGCAGTGAAGGACAGGGGGCTAGTGAGACCCAGTACTTC
CASSEGQGASETQYF
>.|.|TRBV7-2|TRBJ1-2
TGTGCCAGCAGCTTAGTTCTACCGGGGGAGTACACCTTC
CASSLVLPGEYTF
>.|TRBD2|TRBV29-1|TRBJ2-4
TGCAGCGTTGAATGGGCGGGGGGGAAAAACATTCAGTACTTC
CSVEWAGGKNIQYF
>once|.|TRBV14|TRBJ1-2
TGTGCCAGCAGCCAAGGCGGGAACTATGGCTACACCTTC
CASSQGGNYGYTF
>.|TRBD2|TRBV6-5|TRBJ2-2
TGTGCCAGCAGCCGCGGGGGGCGGTACACCGGGGAGCTGTTTTTT
CASSRGGRYTGELFF
>.|TRBD2|TRBV2|TRBJ2-5
TGTGCCAGCAGTGCACTAGCGGGGGGGCGAGAGACCCAGTACTTC
CASSALAGGRETQYF
>.|.|TRBV20-1|TRBJ2-1
TGCAGTGCTAGATTATCGACTGGCTCAGAGCAGTTCTTC
CSARLSTGSEQFF
>.|.|TRBV6-2/TRBV6-3|TRBJ2-5
TGTGCCAGCAGTTCCTCGAAGGGGCCCACGGGTGAGACCCAGTACTTC
CASSSSKGPTGETQYF